The text below deals with one TCR beta chain. TCRdb re-analysed the RT-PCR reads in MiXCR, keeping a single row per CDR3 protein. The repertoire holds about 680,000 distinct CDR3 sequences, 12% to 15% seen once, with 3.6% in the top ten. Sequencing was done on a sample of memory CD4+ T cells from blood. The clonotype comes from a female donor in good health, serving as a healthy control.

The CDR3 protein is CSAPLAGYDNNEQFF. In DNA, the CDR3 is TGCAGTGCTCCTTTAGCGGGGTACGACAACAATGAGCAGTTCTTC. The rearrangement links TRBV20-1 to TRBJ2-1; 8 positions match TRBD2. This CDR3 has 15 amino acids. V trimming: 5 bases; J trimming: 5 bases; junction bases outside the gene matches: 11. Germline V gene lookup returns CDR1 DFQATT and CDR2 SNEGSKA (reference sequence).